This paragraph covers one T cell receptor (beta chain) sequence. What antigen it recognizes has not been identified. Within one base of it there is no much larger clone, and no base qualities were kept. To demonstrate the VDJtools post-analysis software, the study profiled TCR beta repertoires from the peripheral blood of 13 young patients with multiple sclerosis. Multiple sclerosis patients were children and adolescents aged 6 to 15 years. Library generation was performed with PCR. Sequencing instrument: Illumina HiSeq 2500. To reduce PCR and sequencing biases, unique molecular identifiers were built into the TCR beta cDNA libraries. Every 1 to 10 million input T cells yielded roughly 500,000 cDNA molecules, meaning each molecule approximated one T cell. The same protocol used for the earlier healthy control dataset was applied to prepare and sequence the patient libraries. Samples belonging to the same batch were prepared together, multiplexed and sequenced on a shared HiSeq lane. Per the source publication's procedure: MIGEC was used to process the raw barcoded reads, and molecular identifier groups with only a single read were discarded before consensus assembly and CDR3 extraction. Clonotype tables were post-analysed with VDJtools, and diversity was normalized by down-sampling all datasets to the smallest sample size. In repertoire overlap clustering, CDR3 amino acid sequences, but not nucleotide sequences, were matched to correct batch-related cross-sample contamination. TCRdb's own reprocessing of the public reads used fastp at Q25 and MiXCR and kept productive beta chains. When rows share a CDR3 protein, they turn into one entry using the most common DNA and genes. V and J calls and clone size were set by TCRdb, not the authors. Recorded for this sample are hundreds of thousands of distinct CDR3 sequences; approximately 60% of them occurred a single time. The ten largest clones take up about 11% of the sample.

This sample is drawn from a study of post-analysis software for immune sequencing data (dated by TCRdb to the mid-2010s). With respect to the entire study: Relapsing-remitting, secondary progressive and progressive-relapsing multiple sclerosis were recorded as disease courses, and subtype annotation was lacking for some patients. Patient repertoires were compared against 10 to 12 previously published healthy control repertoires from donors aged roughly 6 to 28 years. A subset of samples was prepared in parallel using single-end sample barcoding, then pooled and co-amplified after Illumina adapter ligation. Summary of the overall study and its limitations: Significantly lower normalized Chao1 diversity was found in multiple sclerosis patients than in controls, suggesting substantial peripheral T-cell clonal expansion. The multiple sclerosis patient group was slightly younger than the control group. When samples were clustered directly using the F measure, samples prepared in the same batch co-clustered strongly, which prompted a batch-effect correction. Significantly higher frequencies in patients than in controls were found for a few TRBV segments, including TRBV5-6, TRBV5-1 and TRBV20-1.

The CDR3 measures 13 amino acids from cysteine to phenylalanine. Here the CDR3 DNA is all that survives: 39 bases in frame from base 1. The germline V gene (reference sequence) yields DFQATT for CDR1 and SNEGSKA for CDR2. The V and J ends are trimmed by 3 bases and 1 base, leaving 10 bases between them. Recombination connected TRBV20-1 to TRBJ2-7, with a tentative D gene TRBD1 over 6 matching bases. The specimen sequenced was blood. This sequence originates from a girl aged 2 to 10 with multiple sclerosis. The DNA sequence is as follows: TGCAGTGCTAGGACAGGAGTATCCTACGAGCAGTACTTC. It codes for CSARTGVSYEQYF.